This TCR beta chain was captured by sequencing in a study of T cell repertoires in cytomegalovirus infection. Study outcomes and limitations: Across the ex vivo response, the dominant clonotypes were HLA-C-restricted CMV-specific TCR beta clonotypes.

The CDR3 has 15 residues. Germline assignment: CDR1 KGHDR and CDR2 SFDVKD. V shed 4 bases and J shed 0 bases, with 10 bases lying between them. TCRdb fed the reads into MiXCR, producing one record per CDR3 protein. Among about 490,000 distinct CDR3 sequences listed, about 11% were seen once. This clonotype was observed many times. What it binds is unknown. The origin of this receptor is a human donor in good health (CMV status not recorded). Some clones in this sample may be carry-over from other donors' samples. The sample was PBMCs. The rearrangement joins TRBV24-1 to TRBJ2-3; D might be TRBD2 (6 bases). This CDR3 reads CATSDPGGSTDTQYF. The CDR3 DNA reads as TGTGCCACCAGTGACCCCGGGGGAAGCACAGATACGCAGTATTTT.